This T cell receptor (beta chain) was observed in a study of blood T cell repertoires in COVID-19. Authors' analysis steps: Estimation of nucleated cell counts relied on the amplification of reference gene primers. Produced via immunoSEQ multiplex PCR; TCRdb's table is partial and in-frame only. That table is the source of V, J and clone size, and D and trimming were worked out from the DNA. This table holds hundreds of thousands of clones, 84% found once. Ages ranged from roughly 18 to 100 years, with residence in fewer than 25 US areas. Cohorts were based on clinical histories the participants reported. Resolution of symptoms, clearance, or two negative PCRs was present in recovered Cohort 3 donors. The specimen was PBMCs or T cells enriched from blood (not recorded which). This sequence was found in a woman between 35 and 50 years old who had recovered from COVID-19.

The CDR3 protein is CASSRQEHQPQHF. CDR3 in DNA: TGTGCCAGCAGTAGACAAGAGCATCAGCCCCAGCATTTT. The chain links TRBV12-3 or TRBV12-4 to TRBJ1-5; unclear D gene. Trimming removed 5 bases at V and 5 bases at J, with 10 bases between. This CDR3 contains 13 residues.